This T cell receptor beta chain was documented in a study of Ad26.COV2.S vaccination and SARS-CoV-2 variants. The study's findings and limits: Participants in the vaccine arm had higher spike-specific TCR breadth; placebo recipients had lower.

The CDR3 runs 18 residues. Germline V gene lookup returns CDR1 LNHDA and CDR2 SQIVND (reference sequence). Trimming removed 4 bases from V and 6 bases from J; junction bases left unmatched: 12. About this clone itself: As yet, its antigen is unknown.

Treatment: roughly 20 received Ad26.COV2.S at low or high dose, single or two shots; roughly five received placebo; per-sample allocation not given. The samples date from day 63 after the first vaccine or placebo injection. Assay used: immunoSEQ multiplex PCR; TCRdb lists only in-frame clones, some missing. Here the sample spans 300,000 to 400,000 clones, 85% to 90% being singletons. The chain uses TRBV19 and TRBJ2-2; TRBD2 matches 12 bases. The sample consisted of peripheral blood, taken in a trial of Ad26.COV2.S vaccine versus placebo. The receptor's source is a person between 18 and 65 years old who received the Ad26.COV2.S COVID-19 vaccine or a placebo. CDR3 amino acids: CASSTFLLAGGPPGELFF. The DNA of the CDR3 is TGTGCCAGTAGTACCTTCCTCCTAGCGGGAGGGCCCCCCGGGGAGCTGTTTTTT.